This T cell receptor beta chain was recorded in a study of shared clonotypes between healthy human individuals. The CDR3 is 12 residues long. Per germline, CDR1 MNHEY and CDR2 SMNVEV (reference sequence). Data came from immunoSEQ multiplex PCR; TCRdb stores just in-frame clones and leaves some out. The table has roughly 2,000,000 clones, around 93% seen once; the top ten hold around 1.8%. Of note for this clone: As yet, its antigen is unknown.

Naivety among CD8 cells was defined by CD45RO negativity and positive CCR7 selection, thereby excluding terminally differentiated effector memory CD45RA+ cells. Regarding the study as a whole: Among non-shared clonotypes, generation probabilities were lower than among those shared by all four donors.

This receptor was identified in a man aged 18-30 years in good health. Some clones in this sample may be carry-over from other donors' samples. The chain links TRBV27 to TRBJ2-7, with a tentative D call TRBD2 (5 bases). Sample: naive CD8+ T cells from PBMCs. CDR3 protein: CVVKRSSYEQYF. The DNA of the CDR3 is TGTGTTGTAAAGCGGAGCTCCTACGAGCAGTACTTC.